This T cell receptor beta chain was sequenced during a study of T cell changes during pregnancy in multiple sclerosis. The CDR3 runs to 15 residues. Germline V lookup: CDR1 LNHDA, CDR2 SQIVND (reference sequence). V was trimmed by 6 bases and J by 4 bases, leaving 16 bases between them. Some clones are missing from TCRdb's copy, which holds only in-frame ones; the method was immunoSEQ multiplex PCR. The sample yields about 100,000 clones, more than 90% seen once. The origin of this receptor is a female donor with multiple sclerosis, enrolled in a pregnancy study. The chain uses TRBV19 and TRBJ2-4; D is unclear. Sequencing used peripheral blood, obtained in the second trimester of pregnancy. The CDR3 here is CASSRPESGKNIQYF. The CDR3, as DNA: TGTGCCAGTAGCAGACCGGAGTCGGGTAAAAACATTCAGTACTTC. Variable domain in full (rest from reference TRBV19 and TRBJ2-4): DGGITQSPKYLFRKEGQNVTLSCEQNLNHDAMYWYRQDPGQGLRLIYYSQIVNDFQKGDIAEGYSVSREKKESFPLTVTSAQKNPTAFYLCASSRPESGKNIQYFGAGTRLSVL.